The present T cell receptor (beta chain) was sequenced within a study of shared clonotypes between healthy human individuals. Overall study results and limits: Generally, estimated richness proved larger in naive subsets than it did in memory subsets.

About this clone itself: Antigen unknown.

Nashville, Tennessee was home to all donors, who were Caucasian adults. Original handling: Without quality scores, immunoSEQ junctional reads could not be filtered like full-length reads. Produced via immunoSEQ multiplex PCR; TCRdb's table is partial and in-frame only. D and trimming come from the DNA, and the V and J calls and clone size come from that table. Of 740,000 or so clones listed, 60% to 75% are singletons. The CDR3 spans 15 residues. With 6 bases clipped from V and 1 base from J, the junction kept 6 bases outside the gene matches. Germline CDR1 MDHEN, CDR2 SYDVKM. The TCR comes from a woman in her twenties or thirties in good health. The chain recombines TRBV28 with TRBJ1-5; the match to TRBD1 covers 7 bases. Sequencing was carried out using memory CD4+ T cells sorted from blood. Subset denoted: CD45RA-negative fraction. The CDR3 nucleotides are TGTGCCAGCAGCCTGCCAGGGGGAAGCAATCAGCCCCAGCATTTT. This encodes CASSLPGGSNQPQHF.